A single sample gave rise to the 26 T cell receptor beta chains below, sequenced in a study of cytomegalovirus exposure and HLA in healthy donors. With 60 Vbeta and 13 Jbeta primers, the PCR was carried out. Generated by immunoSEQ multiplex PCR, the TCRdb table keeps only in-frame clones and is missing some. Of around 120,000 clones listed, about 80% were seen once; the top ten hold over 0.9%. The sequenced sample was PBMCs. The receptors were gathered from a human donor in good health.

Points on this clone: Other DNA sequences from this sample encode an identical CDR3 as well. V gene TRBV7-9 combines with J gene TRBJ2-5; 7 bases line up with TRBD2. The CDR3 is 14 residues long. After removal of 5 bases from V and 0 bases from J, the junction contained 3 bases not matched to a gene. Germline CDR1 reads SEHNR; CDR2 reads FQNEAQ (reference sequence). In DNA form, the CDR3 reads TGTGCCAGCAGCCCCGGGGGGAACCAAGAGACCCAGTACTTC. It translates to CASSPGGNQETQYF.

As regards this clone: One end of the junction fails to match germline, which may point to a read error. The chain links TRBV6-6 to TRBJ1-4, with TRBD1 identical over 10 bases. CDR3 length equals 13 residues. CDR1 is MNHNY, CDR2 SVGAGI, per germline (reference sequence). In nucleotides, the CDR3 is TGTGCCAGCAGCCCCGGGACAGGGGAAAGACTGTTTTTT. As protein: CASSPGTGERLFF.

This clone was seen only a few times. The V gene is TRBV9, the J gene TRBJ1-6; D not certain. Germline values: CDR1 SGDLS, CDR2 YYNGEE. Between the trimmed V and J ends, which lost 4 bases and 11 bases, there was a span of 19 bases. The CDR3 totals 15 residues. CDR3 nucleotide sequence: TGTGCCAGCAGCTCAACGGACGGTCCAGCGGCACCCCTCCACTTT. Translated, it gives CASSSTDGPAAPLHF.

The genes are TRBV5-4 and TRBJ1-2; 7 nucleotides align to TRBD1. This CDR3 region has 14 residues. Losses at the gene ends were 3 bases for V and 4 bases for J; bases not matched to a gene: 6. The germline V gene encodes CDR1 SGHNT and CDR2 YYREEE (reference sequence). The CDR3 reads CASSSTTGSYGYTF. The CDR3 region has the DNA TGTGCCAGCAGCTCGACGACAGGGTCCTATGGCTACACCTTC.

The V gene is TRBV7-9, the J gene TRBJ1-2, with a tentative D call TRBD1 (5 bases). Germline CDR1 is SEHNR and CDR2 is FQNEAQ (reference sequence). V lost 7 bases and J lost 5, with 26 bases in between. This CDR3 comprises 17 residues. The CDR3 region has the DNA TGTGCCAGCACCTCACACGGGGGGGAGGGGACTCAATATGGCTACACCTTC. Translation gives CASTSHGGEGTQYGYTF.

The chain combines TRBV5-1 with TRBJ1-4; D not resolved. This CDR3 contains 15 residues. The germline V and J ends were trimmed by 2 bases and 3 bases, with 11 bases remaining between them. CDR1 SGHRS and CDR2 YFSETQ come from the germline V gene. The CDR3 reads CASSFQPSANEKLFF. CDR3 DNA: TGCGCCAGCAGCTTCCAACCTTCGGCTAATGAAAAACTGTTTTTT.

This CDR3 is CASSSTSGGVGEQFF. The DNA for the CDR3 is TGCGCCAGCAGCTCGACTAGCGGGGGGGTTGGTGAGCAGTTCTTC. The rearrangement uses TRBV5-1 and TRBJ2-1; 14 bases align to TRBD2. Germline CDR1 and CDR2: SGHRS and YFSETQ. This CDR3 is built from 15 residues. V lost 3 bases, J lost 9 bases, and 5 bases stayed unmatched.

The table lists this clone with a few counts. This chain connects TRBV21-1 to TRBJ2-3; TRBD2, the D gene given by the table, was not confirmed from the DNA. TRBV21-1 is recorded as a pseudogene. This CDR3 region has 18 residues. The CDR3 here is CASSKRTSGGPSTDTQYF. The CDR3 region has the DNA TGTGCCAGCAGCAAGAGGACTAGCGGGGGGCCTAGCACAGATACGCAGTATTTT.

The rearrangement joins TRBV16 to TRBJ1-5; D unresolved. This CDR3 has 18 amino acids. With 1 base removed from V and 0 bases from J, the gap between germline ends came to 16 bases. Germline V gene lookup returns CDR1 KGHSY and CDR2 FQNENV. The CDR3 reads CASSQYRDLVYSNQPQHF. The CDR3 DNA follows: TGTGCCAGCAGCCAATATCGGGATCTAGTCTATAGCAATCAGCCCCAGCATTTT.

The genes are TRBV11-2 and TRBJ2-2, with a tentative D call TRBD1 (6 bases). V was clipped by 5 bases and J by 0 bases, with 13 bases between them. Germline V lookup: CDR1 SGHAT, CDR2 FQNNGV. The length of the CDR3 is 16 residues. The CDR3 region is CASSRKQGTNTGELFF. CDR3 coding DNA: TGTGCCAGCAGCCGGAAACAGGGAACGAACACCGGGGAGCTGTTTTTT.

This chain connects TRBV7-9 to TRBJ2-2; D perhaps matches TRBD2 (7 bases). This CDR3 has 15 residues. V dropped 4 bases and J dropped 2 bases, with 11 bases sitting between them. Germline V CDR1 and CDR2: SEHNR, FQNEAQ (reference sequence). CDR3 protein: CASSSGGPNTGELFF. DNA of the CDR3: TGTGCCAGCAGCTCCGGGGGGCCCAACACCGGGGAGCTGTTTTTT.

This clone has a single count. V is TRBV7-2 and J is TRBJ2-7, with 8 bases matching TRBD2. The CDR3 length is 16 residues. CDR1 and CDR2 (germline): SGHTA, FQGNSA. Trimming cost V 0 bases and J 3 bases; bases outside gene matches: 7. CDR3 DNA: TGTGCCAGCAGCTTAGCGTGGGGCCTAGCGGGCTACGAGCAGTACTTC. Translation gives CASSLAWGLAGYEQYF.

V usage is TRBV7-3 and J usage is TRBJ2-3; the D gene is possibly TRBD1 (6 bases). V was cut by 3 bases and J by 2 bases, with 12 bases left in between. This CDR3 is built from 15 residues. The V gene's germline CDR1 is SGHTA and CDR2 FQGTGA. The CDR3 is CASSLLGAYTDTQYF. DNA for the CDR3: TGTGCCAGCAGCTTGCTGGGGGCATACACAGATACGCAGTATTTT.

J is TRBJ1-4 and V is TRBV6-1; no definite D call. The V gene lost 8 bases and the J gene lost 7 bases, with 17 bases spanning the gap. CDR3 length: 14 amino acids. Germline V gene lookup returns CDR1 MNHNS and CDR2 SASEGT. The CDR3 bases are TGTGCCAGCGGAAGGGCGGCGGCGGGTGAAAAACTGTTTTTT. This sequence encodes CASGRAAAGEKLFF.

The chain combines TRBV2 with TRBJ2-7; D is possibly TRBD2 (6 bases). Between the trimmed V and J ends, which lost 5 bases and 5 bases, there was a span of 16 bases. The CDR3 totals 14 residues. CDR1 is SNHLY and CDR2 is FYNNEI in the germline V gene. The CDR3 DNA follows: TGTGCCAGCAGTTTACTAGCCTTGGCGGACGAGCAGTACTTC. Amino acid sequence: CASSLLALADEQYF.

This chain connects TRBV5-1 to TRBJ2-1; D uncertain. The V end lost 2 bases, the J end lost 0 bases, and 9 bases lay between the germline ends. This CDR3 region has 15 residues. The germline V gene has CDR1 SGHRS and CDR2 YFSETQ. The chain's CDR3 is CASSFLPSSYNEQFF. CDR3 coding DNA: TGCGCCAGCAGCTTCCTCCCGAGCTCCTACAATGAGCAGTTCTTC.

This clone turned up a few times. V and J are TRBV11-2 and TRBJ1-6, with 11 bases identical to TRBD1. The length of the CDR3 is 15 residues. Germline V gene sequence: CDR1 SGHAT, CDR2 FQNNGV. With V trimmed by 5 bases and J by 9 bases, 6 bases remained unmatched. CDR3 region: CASSPRTGGTSPLHF. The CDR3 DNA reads TGTGCCAGCAGCCCAAGGACAGGGGGCACTTCACCCCTCCACTTT.

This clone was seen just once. CDR3 nucleotides: TGTGCCAGCGGCGGGGGGGCGGTCGACACCGGGGAGCTGTTTTTT. Translated, it gives CASGGGAVDTGELFF. This chain links TRBV5-5 with TRBJ2-2; TRBD2 aligns across 9 bases. Germline CDR1 SGHKS, CDR2 YYEKEE (reference sequence). The CDR3 is 15 amino acids. V gave up 7 bases and J gave up 3 bases; unmatched junction bases: 7.

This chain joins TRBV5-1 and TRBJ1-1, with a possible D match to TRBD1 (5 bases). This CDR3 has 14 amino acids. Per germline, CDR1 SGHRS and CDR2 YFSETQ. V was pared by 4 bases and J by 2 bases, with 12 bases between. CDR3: CASSPLTVNTEAFF. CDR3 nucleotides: TGCGCCAGCAGCCCCTTGACAGTTAACACTGAAGCTTTCTTT.

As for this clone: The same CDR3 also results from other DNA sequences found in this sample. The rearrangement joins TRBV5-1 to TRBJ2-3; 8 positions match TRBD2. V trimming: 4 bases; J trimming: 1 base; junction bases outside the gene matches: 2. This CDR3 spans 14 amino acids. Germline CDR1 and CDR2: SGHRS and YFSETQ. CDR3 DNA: TGCGCCAGCAGCGACGGGGGGGGCACAGATACGCAGTATTTT. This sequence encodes CASSDGGGTDTQYF.

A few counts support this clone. CDR3 amino acids: CASSQDNAGGIYEQYF. The CDR3 region has the DNA TGCGCCAGCAGCCAAGATAATGCGGGGGGCATCTACGAGCAGTACTTC. The chain combines TRBV4-1 with TRBJ2-7, with 8 bases identical to TRBD2. Germline CDR1 reads MGHRA; CDR2 reads YSYEKL. The CDR3 totals 16 residues. Germline trimming cut 0 bases from V and 3 bases from J; bases unmatched to any gene: 7.

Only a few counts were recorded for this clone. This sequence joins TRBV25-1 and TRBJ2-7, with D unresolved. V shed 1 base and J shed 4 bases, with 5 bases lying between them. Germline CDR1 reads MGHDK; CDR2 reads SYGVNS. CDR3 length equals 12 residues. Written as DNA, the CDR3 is TGTGCCAGCAGTGAATGGGCGTACGAGCAGTACTTC. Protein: CASSEWAYEQYF.

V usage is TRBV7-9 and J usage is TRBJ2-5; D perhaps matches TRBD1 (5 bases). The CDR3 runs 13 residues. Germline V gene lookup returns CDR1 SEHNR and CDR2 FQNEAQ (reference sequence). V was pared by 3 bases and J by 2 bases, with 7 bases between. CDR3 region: CASSFKGQETQYF. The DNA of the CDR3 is TGTGCCAGCAGCTTTAAGGGGCAAGAGACCCAGTACTTC.

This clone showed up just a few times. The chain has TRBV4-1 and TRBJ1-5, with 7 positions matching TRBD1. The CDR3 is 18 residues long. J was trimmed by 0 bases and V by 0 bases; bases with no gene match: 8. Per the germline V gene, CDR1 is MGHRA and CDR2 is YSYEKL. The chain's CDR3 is CASSQDTTGLHSNQPQHF. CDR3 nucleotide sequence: TGCGCCAGCAGCCAAGACACGACAGGGCTGCATAGCAATCAGCCCCAGCATTTT.

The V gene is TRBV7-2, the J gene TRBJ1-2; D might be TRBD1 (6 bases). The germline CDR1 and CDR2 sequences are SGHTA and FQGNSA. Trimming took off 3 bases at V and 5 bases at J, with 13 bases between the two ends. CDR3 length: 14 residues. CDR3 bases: TGTGCCAGCAGCTTTCTTGGACAGAAATATGGCTACACCTTC. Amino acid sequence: CASSFLGQKYGYTF.

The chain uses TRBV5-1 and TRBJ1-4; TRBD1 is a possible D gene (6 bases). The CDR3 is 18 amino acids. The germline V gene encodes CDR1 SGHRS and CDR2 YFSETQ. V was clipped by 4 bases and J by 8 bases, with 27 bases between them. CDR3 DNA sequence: TGCGCCAGCAGCCCCCTAGGGGTGGGGGCCGTTATTCCGGAAAAACTGTTTTTT. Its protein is CASSPLGVGAVIPEKLFF.